This T cell receptor (beta chain) was captured in a study of control samples from healthy donors and cancer patients. The CDR3 runs 16 residues. V shed 1 base and J 5 bases; nucleotides not matched to a gene: 10. TCRdb keeps only in-frame clones here, not all; method: immunoSEQ multiplex PCR. The data contain fewer than 200,000 clones, roughly 92% of them singletons. The sample consisted of blood. This rearrangement joins TRBV23-1 to TRBJ2-5; 7 bases line up with TRBD2. TRBV23-1 is assigned to the ORF class and has an uncertain function. The source of this sequence is a man aged 30-40 years in good health. In nucleotides, the CDR3 is TGCGCCAGCAGTCAATTGGACACGGGAGGAGACGAGACCCAGTACTTC. This encodes CASSQLDTGGDETQYF.